Listed below are T cell receptor beta chains from one sample, sequenced in a study of beta chain features in type 1 diabetes. Produced via immunoSEQ multiplex PCR; TCRdb's table is partial and in-frame only. The sample lists roughly 180,000 clones, over 6% occurring once. The sequenced sample consisted of central memory CD4+ T cells from blood. The source of these receptors is a man younger than 30 with type 1 diabetes. Both conserved end residues are part of each CDR3. A D gene is named only where the DNA matches it firmly. Only part of the rows carry a size: once, few, many, or a class if the clone is expanded.

v_gene: TRBV28; len: 12; d_gene: TRBD1; j_gene: TRBJ2-4; abundance: few; CDR3aa: CASTDRVNIQYF; CDR3nt: TGTGCCAGTACCGACAGGGTAAACATTCAGTACTTC
v_gene: TRBV2; len: 14; d_gene: TRBD1; j_gene: TRBJ1-4; abundance: few; CDR3aa: CASQGTGGNEKLFF; CDR3nt: TGTGCCAGCCAGGGGACAGGGGGAAATGAAAAACTGTTTTTT
v_gene: TRBV30; len: 12; d_gene: -; j_gene: TRBJ2-3; abundance: -; CDR3aa: CAWGSGGDTQYF; CDR3nt: TGTGCCTGGGGATCTGGCGGGGATACGCAGTATTTT
v_gene: TRBV10-3; len: 13; d_gene: -; j_gene: TRBJ1-1; abundance: -; CDR3aa: CAISGGPGTEAFF; CDR3nt: TGTGCCATCAGTGGTGGACCAGGGACTGAAGCTTTCTTT
v_gene: TRBV5-4; len: 16; d_gene: -; j_gene: TRBJ2-3; abundance: -; CDR3aa: CASTRRVASGTDTQYF; CDR3nt: TGTGCCAGCACCCGCCGAGTGGCTAGCGGCACAGATACGCAGTATTTT
v_gene: TRBV7-2; len: 13; d_gene: -; j_gene: TRBJ1-2; abundance: few; CDR3aa: CASSQDSNYGYTF; CDR3nt: TGTGCCAGCAGCCAGGACAGTAACTATGGCTACACCTTC
v_gene: TRBV7-2; len: 12; d_gene: TRBD1; j_gene: TRBJ1-1; abundance: few; CDR3aa: CASSLQGTGAFF; CDR3nt: TGTGCCAGCAGCCTACAGGGGACAGGGGCTTTCTTT
v_gene: TRBV4-1; len: 18; d_gene: -; j_gene: TRBJ2-2; abundance: -; CDR3aa: CASSQKSPGTPNTGELFF; CDR3nt: TGCGCCAGCAGCCAAAAGAGCCCCGGGACACCGAACACCGGGGAGCTGTTTTTT
v_gene: TRBV5-1; len: 15; d_gene: -; j_gene: TRBJ2-5; abundance: -; CDR3aa: CASSLGANSQETQYF; CDR3nt: TGCGCCAGCAGCTTGGGAGCCAATTCCCAAGAGACCCAGTACTTC
v_gene: TRBV10-3; len: 15; d_gene: -; j_gene: TRBJ2-1; abundance: -; CDR3aa: CAISEEQEVYNEQFF; CDR3nt: TGTGCCATCAGTGAAGAACAGGAAGTTTACAATGAGCAGTTCTTC
v_gene: TRBV28; len: 14; d_gene: TRBD1; j_gene: TRBJ1-2; abundance: -; CDR3aa: CASRLGQEYYGYTF; CDR3nt: TGTGCCAGCAGGTTAGGACAGGAGTATTATGGCTACACCTTC
v_gene: TRBV5-1; len: 15; d_gene: -; j_gene: TRBJ1-2; abundance: -; CDR3aa: CASSLALSGPNGYTF; CDR3nt: TGCGCCAGCAGCTTGGCGTTATCAGGGCCCAATGGCTACACCTTC
v_gene: TRBV29-1; len: 15; d_gene: TRBD1; j_gene: TRBJ2-1; abundance: many; CDR3aa: CSVGTAPSSYNEQFF; CDR3nt: TGCAGCGTGGGGACAGCGCCGAGCTCCTACAATGAGCAGTTCTTC
v_gene: TRBV5-1; len: 14; d_gene: -; j_gene: TRBJ1-2; abundance: -; CDR3aa: CASSSPGQNYGYTF; CDR3nt: TGCGCCAGCAGCTCCCCGGGACAAAACTATGGCTACACCTTC
v_gene: TRBV6-5; len: 14; d_gene: TRBD1; j_gene: TRBJ2-1; abundance: -; CDR3aa: CASSRGQAYNEQFF; CDR3nt: TGTGCCAGCAGTCGGGGACAGGCATACAATGAGCAGTTCTTC
v_gene: TRBV21-1; len: 16; d_gene: -; j_gene: TRBJ1-6; abundance: few; CDR3aa: CASSHRVRTYNSPLHF; CDR3nt: TGTGCCAGCAGTCACAGGGTACGAACCTATAATTCACCCCTCCACTTT
v_gene: TRBV27; len: 14; d_gene: TRBD1; j_gene: TRBJ1-1; abundance: many; CDR3aa: CASTLDRDRGPAFF; CDR3nt: TGTGCCAGCACCCTTGACCGGGACAGGGGGCCAGCTTTCTTT
v_gene: TRBV19; len: 16; d_gene: -; j_gene: TRBJ1-2; abundance: few; CDR3aa: CASSIAGAGSNYGYTF; CDR3nt: TGTGCCAGTAGTATCGCAGGCGCGGGATCTAACTATGGCTACACCTTC
v_gene: TRBV11-2; len: 15; d_gene: TRBD1; j_gene: TRBJ2-7; abundance: -; CDR3aa: CASSLETGGTHEQYF; CDR3nt: TGTGCCAGCAGCTTAGAGACAGGGGGCACTCACGAGCAGTACTTC
v_gene: TRBV4-3; len: 17; d_gene: TRBD2; j_gene: TRBJ2-5; abundance: few; CDR3aa: CASSQDPPGGGSETQYF; CDR3nt: TGCGCCAGCAGCCAAGATCCCCCCGGGGGGGGCTCGGAGACCCAGTACTTC
v_gene: TRBV5-1; len: 16; d_gene: TRBD1; j_gene: TRBJ2-5; abundance: -; CDR3aa: CASSKLDRGLRETQYF; CDR3nt: TGCGCCAGCAGCAAACTTGACAGGGGGCTGAGAGAGACCCAGTACTTC
v_gene: TRBV30; len: 12; d_gene: TRBD1; j_gene: TRBJ2-7; abundance: -; CDR3aa: CAWGDSSYEQYF; CDR3nt: TGTGCCTGGGGGGACAGCTCCTACGAGCAGTACTTC
v_gene: TRBV28; len: 15; d_gene: TRBD2; j_gene: TRBJ2-7; abundance: -; CDR3aa: CASSGTSRGSYEQYF; CDR3nt: TGTGCCAGCAGCGGGACTAGCCGAGGGTCCTACGAGCAGTACTTC